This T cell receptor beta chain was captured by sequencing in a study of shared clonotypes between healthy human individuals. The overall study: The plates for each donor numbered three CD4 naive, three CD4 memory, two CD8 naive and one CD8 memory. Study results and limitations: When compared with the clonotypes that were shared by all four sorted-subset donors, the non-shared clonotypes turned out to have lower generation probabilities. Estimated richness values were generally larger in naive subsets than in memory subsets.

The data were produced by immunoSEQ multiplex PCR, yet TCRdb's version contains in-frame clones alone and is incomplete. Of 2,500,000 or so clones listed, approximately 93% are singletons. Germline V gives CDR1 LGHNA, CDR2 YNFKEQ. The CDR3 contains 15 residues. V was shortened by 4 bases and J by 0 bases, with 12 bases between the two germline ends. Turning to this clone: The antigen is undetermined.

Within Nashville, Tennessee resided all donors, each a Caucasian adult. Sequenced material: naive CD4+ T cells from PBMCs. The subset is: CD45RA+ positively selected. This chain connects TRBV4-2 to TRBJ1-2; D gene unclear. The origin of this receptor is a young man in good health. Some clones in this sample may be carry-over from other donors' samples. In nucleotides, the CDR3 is TGTGCCAGCAGCCCGAGATTGGTGACTAACTATGGCTACACCTTC. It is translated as CASSPRLVTNYGYTF.